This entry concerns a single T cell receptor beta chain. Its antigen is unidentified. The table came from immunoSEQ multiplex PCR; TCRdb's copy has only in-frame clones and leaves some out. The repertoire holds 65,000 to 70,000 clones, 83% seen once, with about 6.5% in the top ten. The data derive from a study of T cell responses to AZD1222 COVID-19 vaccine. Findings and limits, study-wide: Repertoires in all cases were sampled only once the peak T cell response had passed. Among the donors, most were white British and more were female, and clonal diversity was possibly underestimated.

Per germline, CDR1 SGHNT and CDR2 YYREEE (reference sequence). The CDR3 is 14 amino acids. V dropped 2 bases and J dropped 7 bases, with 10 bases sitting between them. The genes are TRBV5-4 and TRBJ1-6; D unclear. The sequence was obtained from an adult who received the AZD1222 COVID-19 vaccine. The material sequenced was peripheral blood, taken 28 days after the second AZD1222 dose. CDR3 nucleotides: TGTGCCAGCAGCTTAAAGATAACCAATTCACCCCTCCACTTT. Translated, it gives CASSLKITNSPLHF.